This T cell receptor (beta chain) was identified during a study of T cell responses to AZD1222 COVID-19 vaccine (dated by TCRdb to the early 2020s). Turning to the overall study: A total of roughly 240 trial participants underwent TCR sequencing, of whom 207 received two doses of AZD1222 and about 25 received two doses of the MenACWY control vaccine. Trial participants were enrolled by age into subgroups of 18-55, 56-69 and 70-plus years, and around 150, 28 and 57 TCR-sequenced participants, respectively, were included in these subgroups. Results the study describes overall, beyond this receptor: Spike-specific TCR breadth and depth rose significantly after two AZD1222 doses compared with day 0 and with MenACWY recipients. Conclusions about previously exposed vaccinees are limited because only 5 or 6 AZD1222 recipients were SARS-CoV-2 seropositive at baseline. Reportedly, close to half of the unique spike-specific TCRs recognized epitopes lying outside the regions that are mutated in the B.1.351 and B.1.1.7 variants. The 56-69-year group was small, and its depth increase did not reach significance, likely because of low power. The whole spike protein was spanned by vaccine-associated CD4 TCRs, and dominant responses were seen in regions 160-218 and 743-854. Most participants were white British and females outnumbered males, and the authors suggested that clonal diversity may have been underestimated. Because no day 14 peak-response samples were available, the repertoires could be characterized only after the peak T cell response.

The CDR3 regions of human TCRbeta chains were analyzed by immunosequencing. In the original analysis: TCRs in the repertoires were matched against a reference library of SARS-CoV-2-specific TCRs that had been generated with the MIRA antigen-specificity platform. Breadth was defined as the fraction of unique TCRs that were SARS-CoV-2-associated. Depth was defined as the fraction of total T cells that were SARS-CoV-2-associated. Using the MIRA data, each spike-specific TCR was mapped to the spike region that the TCR reacts to and placed in a CD4 or CD8 class. Log10-transformed breadth and depth values were compared by one-way ANOVA with Sidak's multiple comparisons tests. TCRdb limited this immuneACCESS table to in-frame rearrangements with V and J called. A share of clones is missing; checked studies link under half to unresolved V genes, and the rest is unexplained. V and J calls and clone size are as listed in that table; D and trimming were resolved from the DNA. The sample contains around 150,000 clones, 90% to 95% of them found a single time. The top ten clonotypes cover approximately 6.8% of the sample.

V drops 7 bases and J drops 2 bases, leaving 18 bases in between. From its cysteine to its phenylalanine, the CDR3 spans 17 amino acids. Only the CDR3 DNA stays, 51 bases, in frame from base 1. According to the germline V gene, CDR1 reads SNHLY and CDR2 reads FYNNEI. The time point label on this specimen signifies: about 28 days (+/-7) after the second vaccine dose. AZD1222 recipients given second doses at about 4 weeks or at about 12 weeks were pooled, since spike-specific TCR depth and breadth were not found to differ between the two schedules. Vaccinee samples came from UK trials COV001 and COV002, including a single-blind randomized controlled phase 2/3 trial of AZD1222 (ChAdOx1 nCoV-19) in healthy adults. For TCRbeta chain sequencing, PBMC samples from trial participants were taken at day 0 and at day 28 after the second dose. For this clone: Its antigen is still unknown. The input lacks base qualities; no much larger clone sits a single base away.

The source is an adult who received the AZD1222 COVID-19 vaccine. The sequence joins TRBV2 to TRBJ1-6, and TRBD1 may be the D gene, going by 5 matching bases. Sequences were derived from peripheral blood, sampled 28 days after the second AZD1222 dose. The CDR3 here reads CASTTIDSYPYNSPLHF. The nucleotides read TGTGCCAGCACCACCATAGACAGCTATCCCTATAATTCACCCCTCCACTTT.